This TCR beta chain was retrieved from a study of response to subunit inactivated influenza vaccine. General study findings and limits: The authors suggested that few new T cells are recruited per seasonal influenza vaccination.

This clonotype was counted a few times. What it binds is not known. Each CDR3 protein gets one entry after TCRdb re-called the RT-PCR reads with MiXCR. The table lists some 500,000 distinct CDR3 sequences, over 10% of them singletons, with around 14% in the top ten. The TCR originated in a man in his fifties who received an inactivated influenza vaccine. Sample: PBMCs from blood, taken roughly 46 days after vaccination.

The CDR3 spells CASSVEGGWAGNEQFF. For the CDR3, the DNA is TGTGCCAGCAGTGTTGAAGGGGGCTGGGCTGGGAATGAGCAGTTCTTC. V usage is TRBV2 and J usage is TRBJ2-1; 7 positions match TRBD1. The ends lost 4 bases at V and 7 bases at J; junction bases unmatched: 13. There are 16 residues in the CDR3. Germline V lookup: CDR1 SNHLY, CDR2 FYNNEI.